This TCR beta chain was profiled in a study of untreated major depressive disorder (dated by TCRdb to the late 2010s). General notes on the study: A cross-sectional case-control design was used to compare T cell phenotype and TCR repertoire between antidepressant-free major depressive disorder patients and individually matched non-depressed controls. Sequencing followed up flow-cytometry Vbeta 5.1, Vbeta 11 and Vbeta 22 usage differences observed in the whole cohort.

Of note for this clone: No cognate antigen has been identified for it. No per-base quality is available; no much larger clone lies one base away.

Counted from cysteine to phenylalanine, this CDR3 has 15 amino acids. Solely the CDR3 DNA is kept, with 45 bases framed from the first base. CDR1 is given as SGHTA and CDR2 as FQGNSA, both from the germline V gene. The V and J ends are trimmed by 3 bases and 2 bases, leaving 11 bases between them. Every depressed patient was matched in pairs with a non-depressed control on sex, age, current smoking status and body mass index. European descent was reported for all participants. Controls had no current or lifetime mood disorder and scored 5 or less on the Quick Inventory of Depressive Symptoms-Self Report. Major medical conditions, Axis I/II comorbidities, regular medication or illicit drug use, and drinking over 100 g alcohol weekly were applied as exclusion criteria for all participants. Approximately 29 ml of peripheral blood was collected into EDTA tubes from each participant. Thawed PBMCs underwent magnetic negative selection with the BD IMag Human CD4 T Lymphocyte Enrichment Set to purify CD4+ T cells. Flow cytometry confirmed that the CD4+ enrichment method typically gave around 96% purity. A subgroup of several case-control pairs, chosen blind to the chemokine receptor expression and flow-cytometric repertoire skewing results, underwent TCRbeta sequencing. Every blood sample was taken in the morning at 8:00 a.m., and Ficoll-Hypaque gradient centrifugation was used to isolate PBMCs. PBMCs were gradually cooled to -80 degrees C for cryopreservation and then kept in liquid nitrogen until assay.

The Qiagen DNeasy Blood and Tissue Kit was used to extract total genomic DNA from purified CD4+ T cells. Using immunoSEQ immunosequencing protocols, the TCRbeta CDR3 region, as defined by IMGT, was amplified and sequenced. In the paper's pipeline: Preprocessing of raw sequence data for PCR and sequencing error correction was performed by the immunoSEQ service. Data were loaded into the immunoSEQ Analyzer and further analyzed with VDJtools v1.0.7. The paired Wilcoxon signed-rank test was used to test differences between patients and controls. The immuneACCESS repertoire file appears here via TCRdb, limited to in-frame rearrangements. These files lack a portion of the clones; in checked studies, under half of the deficit traces to unresolved V genes, and the cause of the others is not known. That table is the source of V, J and clone size, and D and trimming were worked out from the DNA. The sample table holds nearly 20,000 clones, of which 85% to 90% were seen once. The leading ten clones occupy 0.82% of the sample.

The paper as a whole reports these results and caveats: In every sequenced subject, the top five TRBV05-01 clones were all identified as private clones. Because of strict matching and exclusion criteria, the study sample was comparatively small, which limits how generalizable the findings are. In CD4+ T cells, sequencing confirmed that depressed patients used TRBV05-01 (Vbeta 5.1) more than controls did, with a one-tailed test giving p = 0.040. The sequencing comparisons used one-tailed planned tests on only three preselected Vbeta families. In the sequencing data, TRBV25-01 and TRBV02-01 usage matched the flow-cytometry pattern but was not statistically significant.

The sequenced sample was CD4+ T cells from PBMCs. Recombination joined TRBV7-2 with TRBJ1-5; 5 matching bases give a weak D call of TRBD1. This clonotype originated in a woman in her 30s in good health. The DNA sequence is as follows: TGTGCCAGCAGCTTCTGGGGGTCTGGCAATCAGCCCCAGCATTTT. Its translation is CASSFWGSGNQPQHF.